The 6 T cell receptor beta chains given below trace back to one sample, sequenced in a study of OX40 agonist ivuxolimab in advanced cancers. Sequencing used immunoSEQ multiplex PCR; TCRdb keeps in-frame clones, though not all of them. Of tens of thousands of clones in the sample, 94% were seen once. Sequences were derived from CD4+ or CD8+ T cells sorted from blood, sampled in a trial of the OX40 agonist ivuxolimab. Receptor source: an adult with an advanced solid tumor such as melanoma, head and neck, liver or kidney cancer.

The CDR3 DNA follows: TGCGCCAGCAGCCTGCGGGCGGACTCGTCCGGGGAGCTGTTTTTT. This sequence encodes CASSLRADSSGELFF. The chain couples TRBV5-1 to TRBJ2-2; possible D gene TRBD2, 5 bases. V was shortened by 4 bases and J by 6 bases, with 16 bases between the two germline ends. Germline assignment: CDR1 SGHRS and CDR2 YFSETQ. The CDR3 spans 15 residues.

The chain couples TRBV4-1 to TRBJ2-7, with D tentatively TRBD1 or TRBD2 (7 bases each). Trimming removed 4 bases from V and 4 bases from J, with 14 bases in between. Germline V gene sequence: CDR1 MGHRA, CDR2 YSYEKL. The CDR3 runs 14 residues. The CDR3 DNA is TGCGCCAGCAGCCCTCGCCAGGGGGGGTACGAGCAGTACTTC. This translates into CASSPRQGGYEQYF.

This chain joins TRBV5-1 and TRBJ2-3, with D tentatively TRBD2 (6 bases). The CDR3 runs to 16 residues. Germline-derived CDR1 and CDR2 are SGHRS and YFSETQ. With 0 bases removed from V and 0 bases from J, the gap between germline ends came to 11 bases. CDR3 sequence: CASSLAGSVSTDTQYF. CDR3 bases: TGCGCCAGCAGCTTGGCCGGGAGCGTAAGCACAGATACGCAGTATTTT. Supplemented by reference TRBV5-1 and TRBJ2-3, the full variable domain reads KAGVTQTPRYLIKTRGQQVTLSCSPISGHRSVSWYQQTPGQGLQFLFEYFSETQRNKGNFPGRFSGRQFSNSRSEMNVSTLELGDSALYLCASSLAGSVSTDTQYFGPGTRLTVL.

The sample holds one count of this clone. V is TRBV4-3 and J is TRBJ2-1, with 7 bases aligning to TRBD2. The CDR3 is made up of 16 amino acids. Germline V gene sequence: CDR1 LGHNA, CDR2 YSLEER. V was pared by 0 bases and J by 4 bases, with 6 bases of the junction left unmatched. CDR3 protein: CASSQDPLAEYNEQFF. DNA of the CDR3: TGCGCCAGCAGCCAAGATCCGCTAGCGGAGTACAATGAGCAGTTCTTC.

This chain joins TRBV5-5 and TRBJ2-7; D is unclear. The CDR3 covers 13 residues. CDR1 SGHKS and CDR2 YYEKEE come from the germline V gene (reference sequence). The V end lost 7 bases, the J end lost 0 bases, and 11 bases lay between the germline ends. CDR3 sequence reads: CASEELPSYEQYF. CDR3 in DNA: TGTGCCAGCGAGGAGCTCCCCTCCTACGAGCAGTACTTC. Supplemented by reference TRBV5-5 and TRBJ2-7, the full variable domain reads DAGVTQSPTHLIKTRGQQVTLRCSPISGHKSVSWYQQVLGQGPQFIFQYYEKEERGRGNFPDRFSARQFPNYSSELNVNALLLGDSALYLCASEELPSYEQYFGPGTRLTVT.

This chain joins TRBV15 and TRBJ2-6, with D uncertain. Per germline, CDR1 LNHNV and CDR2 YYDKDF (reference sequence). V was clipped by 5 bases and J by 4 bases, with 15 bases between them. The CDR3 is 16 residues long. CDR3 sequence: CATSSDAVRGANVLTF. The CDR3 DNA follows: TGTGCCACCAGCTCCGACGCCGTGAGGGGGGCCAACGTCCTGACTTTC. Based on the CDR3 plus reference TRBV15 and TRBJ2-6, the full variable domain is DAMVIQNPRYQVTQFGKPVTLSCSQTLNHNVMYWYQQKSSQAPKLLFHYYDKDFNNEADTPDNFQSRRPNTSFCFLDIRSPGLGDTAMYLCATSSDAVRGANVLTFGAGSRLTVL.